This is a list of T cell receptor beta chains from one sample in a study of cytomegalovirus exposure and HLA in healthy donors. Sequencing was performed with immunoSEQ multiplex PCR; in TCRdb, only in-frame clones are kept and a portion is missing. The sample table includes approximately 110,000 clones. Material: PBMCs. Receptor source: a man between 45 and 60 years old in good health and CMV-seronegative. Each CDR3 is given with its conserved first and last residue. The D gene is left open where the match is weak.

j_call d_call v_call cdr3_nt cdr3_aa
TRBJ2-7 . TRBV7-6 TGTGCCAGCAGCCCCGGGAGAGTCGACGAGCAGTACTTC CASSPGRVDEQYF
TRBJ1-2 TRBD1 TRBV29-1 TGCAGCGTCGACAGGGCGTATGGCTACACCTTC CSVDRAYGYTF
TRBJ1-2 TRBD1 TRBV5-4 TGTGCCAGCAGCACGGGACAGGCCGGCTACACCTTC CASSTGQAGYTF
TRBJ1-1 . TRBV21-1 TGTGCCAGCAGCAAAGTGGGCCAGAAGAACACTGAAGCTTTCTTT CASSKVGQKNTEAFF
TRBJ1-5 TRBD1 TRBV4-2 TGTGCCAGCAGCGAATTGGGACAGGGCAGCAATCAGCCCCAGCATTTT CASSELGQGSNQPQHF
TRBJ1-2 . TRBV5-4 TGTGCCAGCAGCTTGGCGCGGGAATATGGCTACACCTTC CASSLAREYGYTF
TRBJ1-2 . TRBV7-2 TGTGCCAGCAGCTTACCAGGGGCGAACACGCCTAACTATGGCTACACCTTC CASSLPGANTPNYGYTF
TRBJ2-3 . TRBV19 TGTGCCAGTAGTACGCCCCAGTGGGATACGCAGTATTTT CASSTPQWDTQYF
TRBJ2-7 . TRBV2 TGTGCCAGCACTTACGCGAATTCCTACGAGCAGTACTTC CASTYANSYEQYF
TRBJ2-7 TRBD1 TRBV29-1 TGCAGCGTACCTGGGACAGGGGGCGAGCAGTACTTC CSVPGTGGEQYF
TRBJ2-7 . TRBV5-1 TGCGCCAGCAGCTTGGGGGATGCCGACCCGGGGTCCTACGAGCAGTACTTC CASSLGDADPGSYEQYF
TRBJ1-2 TRBD1 TRBV20-1 TGCAGTCAACACAGGGGGGATGGCTACACCTTC CSQHRGDGYTF
TRBJ1-4 . TRBV19 TGTGCCAGTAGTATGGGGCAGATTAATGAAAAACTGTTTTTT CASSMGQINEKLFF
TRBJ1-2 . TRBV7-9 TGTGCCAGCAGAGATGGACAAATCAACTATGGCTACACCTTC CASRDGQINYGYTF
TRBJ1-5 TRBD1 TRBV7-2 TGTGCCAGCAGCTTACTCGGACAGGCCGATCAGCCCCAGCATTTT CASSLLGQADQPQHF
TRBJ2-5 . TRBV5-1 TGCGCCAGCAGCCAATACCAAGAGACCCAGTACTTC CASSQYQETQYF
TRBJ1-1 . TRBV9 TGTGCCAGCAGCGTTTTCAGGGGATCCGACACTGAAGCTTTCTTT CASSVFRGSDTEAFF
TRBJ1-2 . TRBV6-5 TGTGCCAGCAGCTTCCGTGAGACACCGAACTATGGCTACACCTTC CASSFRETPNYGYTF
TRBJ1-4 . TRBV19 TGTGCCAGTAGTGCCAACAGGGTGAGGTATGAAAAACTGTTTTTT CASSANRVRYEKLFF
TRBJ2-1 TRBD2 TRBV29-1 TGCAGCGTGAGCGGGAGAGGGGGCAATGAGCAGTTCTTC CSVSGRGGNEQFF
TRBJ2-1 . TRBV15 TGTGCCACCAGCAGTGAGCGGGTTTCCTACAATGAGCAGTTCTTC CATSSERVSYNEQFF
TRBJ2-1 TRBD2 TRBV6-4 TGTGCCAGCAGTTCAATCTCCGGGACTAGACCGGCTGAGCAGTTCTTC CASSSISGTRPAEQFF
TRBJ2-3 TRBD1 TRBV5-1 TGCGCCAGCAGCTCCGGGACAGGGGGAACGCAGTATTTT CASSSGTGGTQYF
TRBJ1-6 . TRBV5-4 TGTGCCAGCAGTTTTAGCGGTTTAAATTCACCCCTCCACTTT CASSFSGLNSPLHF
TRBJ2-3 . TRBV5-1 TGCGCCAGCAGCCCCCGGACAGCCCAGACAGATACGCAGTATTTT CASSPRTAQTDTQYF
TRBJ2-7 . TRBV7-2 TGTGCCAGCAGCTTTTCCGGGGTAGCTTCCTACGAGCAGTACTTC CASSFSGVASYEQYF
TRBJ1-2 . TRBV7-9 TGTGCCAGCAGCTGGGTAGGGGCGGTCGGCTACACCTTC CASSWVGAVGYTF
TRBJ2-1 TRBD2 TRBV7-2 TGTGCCAGCAGCTTAGTGGTGGGGGGGATCAATGAGCAGTTCTTC CASSLVVGGINEQFF
TRBJ2-5 TRBD2 TRBV9 TGTGCCAGCAGCCCGGGTTCGGGACTAGCGGAAGAAGAGACCCAGTACTTC CASSPGSGLAEEETQYF
TRBJ1-1 . TRBV15 TGTGCCACCAGCAGAGCCCGGGACATACCTTTTTTGAGCACTGAAGCTTTCTTT CATSRARDIPFLSTEAFF
TRBJ2-7 TRBD1 TRBV5-1 TGCGCCAGCAGCACCTCCGGGACAGGGCGTGACGAGCAGTACTTC CASSTSGTGRDEQYF
TRBJ2-3 . TRBV7-8 TGTGCCAGCAGCCCTAGACGGATTCCTAGCACAGATACGCAGTATTTT CASSPRRIPSTDTQYF
TRBJ2-7 TRBD2 TRBV7-3 TGTGCCAGCAGCTTGGGGGAGGGAACCGAGCAGTACTTC CASSLGEGTEQYF
TRBJ2-1 . TRBV4-3 TGCGCCAGCAGCCAAGGACAGCCGAGCTCCTACAATGAGCAGTTCTTC CASSQGQPSSYNEQFF
TRBJ1-2 TRBD1 TRBV19 TGTGCCAGTACCTTACAGGGGAACTATGGCTACACCTTC CASTLQGNYGYTF
TRBJ2-7 TRBD2 TRBV19 TGTGCCAGTAGTTTCCGCGGGAGCGTCAACGAGCAGTACTTC CASSFRGSVNEQYF
TRBJ1-2 . TRBV4-1 TGCGCCAGCAGCCCTCCAGGGCGCAGGGGCTATGGCTACACCTTC CASSPPGRRGYGYTF
TRBJ2-7 TRBD2 TRBV27 TGTGCCAGCAGTTATAGCGGGAGCTCCTACGAGCAGTACTTC CASSYSGSSYEQYF
TRBJ1-1 TRBD1 TRBV28 TGTGCCAGCATCCCGGGACAGTGGTTTTCTGAAGCTTTCTTT CASIPGQWFSEAFF
TRBJ2-1 TRBD2 TRBV7-2 TGTGCCAGCAGCAACAGCGGGGGAGCCAAGTTCTTC CASSNSGGAKFF
TRBJ2-1 . TRBV19 TGTGCCAGTAGAAGTTTCAGCTCCTACAATGAGCAGTTCTTC CASRSFSSYNEQFF
TRBJ2-2 . TRBV5-1 TGCGCCAGCAGCTCAACAGGGCCCACCGGGGAGCTGTTTTTT CASSSTGPTGELFF
TRBJ1-1 . TRBV6-6 TGTGCCAGCAGTTACTCGGGGGCCACTGAAGCTTTCTTT CASSYSGATEAFF
TRBJ1-1 . TRBV19 TGTGCCAGTAAATCATCCGGAGGACGGATGAACACTGAAGCTTTCTTT CASKSSGGRMNTEAFF
TRBJ1-1 . TRBV7-9 TGTGCCAGCAGCAAGAACAGGGATGGGGTCGGGACTGAAGCTTTCTTT CASSKNRDGVGTEAFF
TRBJ2-7 . TRBV2 TGTGCCAGCACCGACCCCCGGACAGCCGTTTGGTACGAGCAGTACTTC CASTDPRTAVWYEQYF